This passage covers 20 T cell receptor beta chains from one sample sequenced in a study of post-analysis software for immune sequencing data. These receptors are not linked to any known antigen. Unique molecular identifiers had been added to the TCR beta cDNA libraries. Each CDR3 protein is one row after TCRdb ran MiXCR on the PCR reads. The table includes 650,000 to 900,000 distinct CDR3 sequences, approximately 44% detected once. General study results and limits: Five or six TRBV segments appeared more often in patients than in controls, and TRBV5-6, TRBV5-1 and TRBV20-1 were among these.

Sequencing was performed on blood. Receptor source: a girl aged 10 to 17 with multiple sclerosis.

In its sample, this clonotype was seen many times. CDR3 sequence: CASSRTGLAKNIQYF. DNA for the CDR3: TGTGCCAGCAGTCGGACAGGGCTAGCCAAAAACATTCAGTACTTC. The chain links TRBV6-6 to TRBJ2-4; TRBD1 matches at 8 bases. The CDR3 consists of 15 residues. With 5 bases clipped from V and 0 bases from J, the junction kept 3 bases outside the gene matches. Germline V lookup: CDR1 MNHNY, CDR2 SVGAGI (reference sequence).

CDR3 in DNA: TGCAGTGCAAAGCTAGCGGGAGTTAGGTACGAGCAGTACTTC. Its translation: CSAKLAGVRYEQYF. The V and J genes are TRBV20-1 and TRBJ2-5; TRBD2 agrees at 10 bases. The J call may be incorrect, as the DNA end agrees better with TRBJ2-7. This CDR3 spans 14 amino acids. The germline gives CDR1 DFQATT, CDR2 SNEGSKA (reference sequence).

This clonotype was seen at least ten times. The chain combines TRBV12-3 or TRBV12-4 with TRBJ2-7, with 8 bases identical to TRBD2. The CDR3 is made up of 14 amino acids. The V segment lost 3 bases and the J segment 4 bases; nucleotides outside the gene matches: 5. The CDR3 loop is CASSLSGRGYEQYF. CDR3 nucleotides: TGTGCCAGCAGTTTGTCCGGGAGGGGATACGAGCAGTACTTC.

CDR3 in DNA: TGCAGTGTCATCCCCCTCAGGAAGGAGGTTTTAATGGAAAAACTGTTTTTT. Its protein is CSVIPLRKEVLMEKLFF. The chain uses TRBV20-1 and TRBJ1-4; D gene ambiguous. Looked up from germline, CDR1 is DFQATT and CDR2 is SNEGSKA (reference sequence). V was clipped by 7 bases and J by 8 bases, with 29 bases between them. The CDR3 consists of 17 residues.

The genes are TRBV5-1 and TRBJ2-1, with a tentative D call TRBD2 (6 bases). The length of the CDR3 is 12 residues. The V gene lost 7 bases and the J gene lost 7 bases, with 12 bases spanning the gap. Germline V lookup: CDR1 SGHRS, CDR2 YFSETQ. CDR3 sequence: CASGRRSNEQFF. CDR3 nucleotide sequence: TGCGCCAGCGGGAGGAGGAGTAATGAGCAGTTCTTC.

The rearrangement links TRBV7-2 to TRBJ2-6; 9 bases align to TRBD1. The CDR3 extends over 22 amino acids. Per the germline V gene, CDR1 is SGHTA and CDR2 is FQGNSA. The ends lost 2 bases at V and 0 bases at J; junction bases unmatched: 17. CDR3 amino acids: CASSLRLTRTGEIGSGANVLTF. The CDR3 bases are TGTGCCAGCAGCTTACGCCTAACGCGGACAGGGGAAATCGGCTCTGGGGCCAACGTCCTGACTTTC.

This clonotype has only a few counts. This chain uses TRBV4-3 with TRBJ1-1, with a tentative D call TRBD1 (5 bases). The CDR3 length is 14 residues. The germline V gene encodes CDR1 LGHNA and CDR2 YSLEER. V was pared by 0 bases and J by 11 bases, with 16 bases between. The CDR3 here is CASSQDRGTTEAFF. DNA for the CDR3: TGCGCCAGCAGCCAAGATCGCGGGACTACCGAGGCTTTCTTT.

V is TRBV21-1 and J is TRBJ2-5; TRBD1, the table's D call, was not compared with the DNA. TRBV21-1 is annotated as a pseudogene. The CDR3 spans 15 residues. The CDR3 sequence: CASTQLRRGGETQYF. CDR3 bases: TGTGCCAGCACCCAACTTCGACGAGGGGGAGAGACCCAGTACTTC.

This chain joins TRBV5-1 and TRBJ2-7, with TRBD1 identical over 7 bases. CDR3 length equals 13 residues. V shed 4 bases and J 10 bases; nucleotides not matched to a gene: 11. Germline CDR1 and CDR2: SGHRS and YFSETQ. CDR3 region: CASSTRTDRTQYF. DNA for the CDR3: TGCGCCAGCAGCACAAGGACGGACAGGACTCAGTACTTC.

The chain couples TRBV7-8 to TRBJ2-7; D might be TRBD2 (5 bases). With 5 bases removed from V and 2 bases from J, the gap between germline ends came to 10 bases. The germline gives CDR1 SGHVS, CDR2 FQNEAQ. The CDR3 length is 13 residues. The CDR3 reads CASSPYGTYEQYF. CDR3 DNA: TGTGCCAGCAGCCCCTACGGGACCTACGAGCAGTACTTC.

The chain employs TRBV20-1 and TRBJ2-5, with D uncertain. This CDR3 spans 11 amino acids. Trimming stripped 1 base from V and 12 bases from J, with 12 bases between. CDR1 and CDR2 (germline): DFQATT, SNEGSKA (reference sequence). CDR3 coding DNA: TGCAGTGCTAGAGGTTACACCCCAGAGTACTTC. Encoded protein: CSARGYTPEYF.

V and J are TRBV9 and TRBJ2-5; D might be TRBD1 (6 bases). V gave up 4 bases and J gave up 3 bases, with 10 bases separating them. Germline V lookup: CDR1 SGDLS, CDR2 YYNGEE. CDR3 size: 13 residues. This chain's CDR3 is CASSRQAEETQYF. The CDR3 DNA sequence: TGTGCCAGCAGCCGACAGGCTGAAGAGACCCAGTACTTC.

The V call is TRBV20-1, the J call TRBJ2-5; tentative D call: TRBD1 (6 bases). Per germline, CDR1 DFQATT and CDR2 SNEGSKA (reference sequence). V lost 6 bases and J lost 2, with 10 bases in between. CDR3 length: 12 residues. This CDR3 reads CSAGRGQETQYF. In DNA, the CDR3 is TGCAGTGCAGGCAGGGGACAAGAGACCCAGTACTTC.

This chain joins TRBV12-3 or TRBV12-4 and TRBJ1-5; no firm D call. CDR3 length: 15 amino acids. V shed 0 bases and J shed 3 bases, with 9 bases lying between them. The DNA of the CDR3 is TGTGCCAGCAGTTTAGCCCCCCGGCTCAATCAGCCCCAGCATTTT. It specifies CASSLAPRLNQPQHF.

The V call is TRBV7-8, the J call TRBJ2-7, with 8 bases aligning to TRBD2. The CDR3 runs to 12 residues. Looked up from germline, CDR1 is SGHVS and CDR2 is FQNEAQ. The V gene end was trimmed by 5 bases and the J gene end by 9 bases; junction bases not matched to a gene: 6. Written as DNA, the CDR3 is TGTGCCAGCAGCCTTACTAGCGGAGGGCAGTACTTC. This translates into CASSLTSGGQYF.

This clonotype was observed a single time. The chain has TRBV7-9 and TRBJ2-7, with unresolved D. This CDR3 is built from 13 residues. Trimming pared 3 bases from V and 2 bases from J, leaving 8 bases between. Germline CDR1 SEHNR, CDR2 FQNEAQ (reference sequence). The CDR3 bases are TGTGCCAGCAGCTTGAGGAACACCTACGAGCAGTACTTC. Protein sequence: CASSLRNTYEQYF.

The sample holds one count of this clonotype. This chain uses TRBV11-1 with TRBJ2-7; the match to TRBD2 covers 9 bases. CDR1 and CDR2 from the germline V gene are SGHAT and FQDESV (reference sequence). Trimming removed 1 base from V and 6 bases from J; junction bases left unmatched: 7. The CDR3 contains 15 residues. The CDR3 protein is CASSLDISGSSEQYF. The CDR3 DNA follows: TGTGCCAGCAGCTTAGATATTAGCGGGAGCAGCGAGCAGTACTTC.

Only a few counts were recorded for this clonotype. The rearrangement joins TRBV20-1 to TRBJ1-1; D possibly corresponds to TRBD1 (6 bases). V was cut by 5 bases and J by 0 bases, with 16 bases left in between. Germline CDR1 DFQATT, CDR2 SNEGSKA (reference sequence). This CDR3 contains 15 residues. The CDR3 region is CSAEQGRGLNTEAFF. DNA for the CDR3: TGCAGTGCTGAACAGGGTCGGGGATTGAACACTGAAGCTTTCTTT.

This clonotype was picked up a small number of times. This sequence joins TRBV10-3 and TRBJ1-4; D is ambiguous. The V gene's germline CDR1 is ENHRY and CDR2 SYGVKD. The V end was cut by 3 bases, the J end by 2 bases, with 10 bases between. The CDR3 consists of 15 residues. The CDR3 here is CAISDRWATNEKLFF. In DNA form, the CDR3 reads TGTGCCATCAGTGACCGTTGGGCGACTAATGAAAAACTGTTTTTT.

This clonotype has just a few counts. The chain couples TRBV9 to TRBJ2-3; TRBD1 matches at 7 bases. Losses at the gene ends were 3 bases for V and 7 bases for J; bases not matched to a gene: 8. The CDR3 contains 14 residues. Germline V gives CDR1 SGDLS, CDR2 YYNGEE. The CDR3 loop is CASSARDRVHTQYF. DNA for the CDR3: TGTGCCAGCAGCGCGCGAGACAGGGTACATACGCAGTATTTT.